This entry lists 4 T cell receptor beta chains sequenced from one sample in a study of molecular identifiers for immune sequencing clone quantification. TCRdb fed the PCR reads into MiXCR, producing one record per CDR3 protein. The sample includes some 680,000 distinct CDR3 sequences, around 25% of them seen just once. Sequencing was carried out using naive CD8+ T cells from blood, with Jurkat cell RNA spiked in. Subset denoted: FACS-sorted CD8+CD4-CCR7+CD45RA+ naive T cells. The origin of the receptors is a human donor in good health. Some libraries in this study had Jurkat cell RNA spiked in.

This clonotype came up many times. The J gene is TRBJ2-5, the V gene TRBV2; TRBD1 matches at 9 bases. Germline V lookup: CDR1 SNHLY, CDR2 FYNNEI. The CDR3 is 15 residues long. Unmatched junction bases numbered 4, after V lost 4 bases and J lost 1 base. The CDR3: CASSGNRGLQETQYF. The DNA for the CDR3 is TGTGCCAGCAGTGGGAACAGGGGGCTCCAAGAGACCCAGTACTTC.

This chain uses TRBV29-1 with TRBJ2-1, with D unresolved. This CDR3 has 13 amino acids. V lost 4 bases and J lost 0, with 7 bases in between. CDR1 is SQVTM, CDR2 ANQGSEA, per germline. Here the CDR3 DNA reads TGCAGCGTTGTAACGGCCTCCTACAATGAGCAGTTCTTC. Protein: CSVVTASYNEQFF.

This chain uses TRBV4-3 with TRBJ2-7; D may be TRBD1 or TRBD2 (5 bases each). The CDR3 sequence is 15 residues long. Germline lookup yields CDR1 LGHNA and CDR2 YSLEER. Trimming cost V 1 base and J 4 bases, with 14 bases left between them. For the CDR3, the DNA is TGCGCCAGCAGCCAAGCTAGACGGGGCGGGTACGAGCAGTACTTC. It yields the protein CASSQARRGGYEQYF.

This clonotype was observed many times. This chain connects TRBV13 to TRBJ1-1, with D tentatively TRBD1 (5 bases). V lost 5 bases and J 0 bases, leaving 19 bases between the germline ends. Per germline, CDR1 PRHDT and CDR2 FYEKMQ (reference sequence). There are 17 residues in the CDR3. CDR3 in DNA: TGTGCCAGCAGCCCCCCGGGACGGAGCTTCATGAACACTGAAGCTTTCTTT. This sequence encodes CASSPPGRSFMNTEAFF.